The 2 T cell receptor beta chains below all came from one sample that was sequenced in a study of T cells in women clearing cervical HPV infection. Repertoires were generated with immunoSEQ multiplex PCR, while TCRdb's copy carries only in-frame clones and drops some. The data include over 45,000 clones; the top ten clones carry 1.5% to 2%. The material sequenced was blood buffy coat. The receptors were sampled from a woman between 18 and 75 years old with a cervical HPV16 infection that either progressed to CIN3+ or cleared (not recorded which).

Of note for this clone: The read stops 3 residues short of the end of the CDR3; the missing end is completed from the germline J gene. This rearrangement joins TRBV20-1 to TRBJ2-5; D possibly corresponds to TRBD1 (6 bases). There are 12 residues in the CDR3. Germline lookup yields CDR1 DFQATT and CDR2 SNEGSKA (reference sequence). The V and J ends lost 4 bases and 4 bases respectively, with 10 bases between them. Partial CDR3 DNA: TGCAGTGCTAAATACAGGGTAGAGACC. Its translation is CSAKYRVET. The entire CDR3 reads CSAKYRVETQYF.

A word on this clone: The CDR3 end is not reached by the read, which stops 3 residues before it; the germline J gene fills it in. The chain combines TRBV6-2 or TRBV6-3 with TRBJ2-7; 7 nucleotides match TRBD2. Germline V CDR1 and CDR2: MNHEY, SVGEGT. With 4 bases clipped from V and 3 bases from J, the junction kept 9 bases outside the gene matches. This CDR3 is built from 15 residues. CDR3: CASSSLREYFYEQYF. The DNA read from the CDR3 is TGTGCCAGCAGTTCCCTGCGGGAGTATTTCTACGAG.